The present T cell receptor (beta chain) was sequenced within a study of blood T cells in healthy people across ages. Looking at the study overall: Template switching recovered approximately one barcoded beta molecule for every two T cells. Study-wide results and caveats: Age brought a roughly linear fall in TCR beta diversity measured per million T cells.

Together with a sample-barcoded 5' primer, a J-beta primer mix was included in a second PCR lasting roughly 7 to 11 cycles. TCRdb fed the 5' RACE reads into MiXCR, producing one record per CDR3 protein. The profile shows 550,000 to 600,000 distinct CDR3 sequences, 40% to 50% of them singletons. Healthy Caucasian individuals from Russia aged about 6 to 95 served as donors. For every donor, a draw yielded around 9.4 milliliters of peripheral blood. For this clonotype: No antigen is known for it.

The length of the CDR3 is 14 residues. Germline values: CDR1 DFQATT, CDR2 SNEGSKA (reference sequence). Trimming removed 3 bases at V and 2 bases at J, with 13 bases between. This sequence was found in an elderly man in good health. Sequencing input: blood. J is TRBJ1-1 and V is TRBV20-1; tentative D call: TRBD1 (6 bases). The CDR3, as DNA: TGCAGTGCTAGGAAGGGACAAAGTAACACTGAAGCTTTCTTT. Translating gives CSARKGQSNTEAFF.